The 4 T cell receptor beta chains reported below all come from one sample, sequenced in a study of T cell responses to AZD1222 COVID-19 vaccine. Sequencing used immunoSEQ multiplex PCR; TCRdb keeps in-frame clones, though not all of them. The table lists 150,000 to 200,000 clones, around 94% of them singletons, with approximately 5.5% in the top ten. This material consisted of peripheral blood, taken 28 days after the second AZD1222 dose. Receptors originate from an adult who received the AZD1222 COVID-19 vaccine.

The gene calls are TRBV2 and TRBJ2-7; no reliable D call. Germline values: CDR1 SNHLY, CDR2 FYNNEI. The CDR3 is 11 amino acids. Deletions cut 5 bases from V and 6 bases from J, with 8 bases between. The CDR3 spells CASSLVGEQYF. In DNA form, the CDR3 reads TGTGCCAGCAGTTTAGTGGGCGAGCAGTACTTC.

The chain links TRBV7-6 to TRBJ2-7; D may be TRBD2 (7 bases). CDR1 SGHVS and CDR2 FNYEAQ come from the germline V gene. The CDR3 is 16 amino acids. V lost 8 bases and J 4 bases, leaving 24 bases between the germline ends. The CDR3 DNA reads TGTGCCAGCTATGAGGGGGGGCTCCGTGGATTTTACGAGCAGTACTTC. It yields the protein CASYEGGLRGFYEQYF.

The chain joins TRBV27 to TRBJ2-3, with 7 nucleotides matching TRBD2. Germline loops: CDR1 MNHEY, CDR2 SMNVEV (reference sequence). The CDR3 runs 14 residues. The ends lost 6 bases at V and 2 bases at J; junction bases unmatched: 5. In DNA, the CDR3 is TGTGCCAGCAGGCTAGCGGCCTACACAGATACGCAGTATTTT. It encodes CASRLAAYTDTQYF.

The chain combines TRBV28 with TRBJ1-5; no firm D call. Germline CDR1 MDHEN, CDR2 SYDVKM. CDR3 length: 13 residues. The ends were cut back, 8 bases at V and 7 bases at J, with 15 bases in the middle. CDR3 coding DNA: TGTGCCAGCGGTCCCCCGTTAGAGCAGCCCCAGCATTTT. It codes for CASGPPLEQPQHF.